This T cell receptor beta chain is from a study of T cells after yellow fever vaccination. TCRdb fed the 5' RACE reads into MiXCR, producing one record per CDR3 protein. The sample includes a few hundred thousand distinct CDR3 sequences, approximately 18% seen only once; the top ten take over 15%. The sample here was PBMCs, taken before the yellow fever booster vaccination. The source of this sequence is a man aged 18 to 35 who received the YFV17D yellow fever vaccine.

The CDR3 sequence is CASSLVGERDNQPQHF. CDR3 DNA sequence: TGTGCCAGCAGCTTGGTCGGGGAGAGGGACAATCAGCCCCAGCATTTT. V and J are TRBV5-6 and TRBJ1-5; no reliable D call. Germline CDR1 SGHDT, CDR2 YYEEEE. The CDR3 contains 16 residues. V lost 0 bases and J lost 3, with 13 bases in between.